Here is one TCR beta chain with its context. As processed by the authors: From reference gene primer amplification, estimates of nucleated cell counts were derived. Assay used: immunoSEQ multiplex PCR; TCRdb lists only in-frame clones, some missing. V and J calls and clone size come straight from that table; D and trimming were deduced from the DNA. Among more than 65,000 clones listed, about 83% were seen once. The data belong to a study of blood T cell repertoires in COVID-19. Turning to the study itself: The United States, Italy and Spain provided the acute and convalescent COVID-19 samples.

Sample: peripheral blood. The source is a woman of 80 years or more with active or convalescent COVID-19.

CDR3 nucleotides: TGTGCCAGCAGCACCCGTGGAGTTGGGGGCTACACCTTC. It encodes CASSTRGVGGYTF. This chain links TRBV3-1 (or the pseudogene TRBV3-2) with TRBJ1-2, with unresolved D. Trimming stripped 5 bases from V and 8 bases from J, with 15 bases between. This CDR3 is built from 13 residues. The germline V gene has CDR1 LGHDT and CDR2 YNNKEL (reference sequence).